One and the same sample provided the 21 T cell receptor beta chains below, sequenced in a study of cytomegalovirus exposure and HLA in healthy donors. In the PCR, 60 Vbeta and 13 Jbeta primers were used. Repertoires were generated with immunoSEQ multiplex PCR, while TCRdb's copy carries only in-frame clones and drops some. The table has fewer than 150,000 clones, roughly 80% seen once. The sample taken for sequencing was PBMCs. Receptors were obtained from a male donor in good health and CMV-seronegative.

This chain connects TRBV19 to TRBJ2-2; the match to TRBD1 covers 8 bases. Germline V gene lookup returns CDR1 LNHDA and CDR2 SQIVND (reference sequence). The CDR3 consists of 15 residues. V shed 9 bases, J shed 4 bases, and the junction held 10 bases outside the gene matches. For the CDR3, the DNA is TGTGCCAGCAAATCAGGGGGCCGTAGCACCGGGGAGCTGTTTTTT. Translation gives CASKSGGRSTGELFF. Full variable domain (missing parts from reference TRBV19 and TRBJ2-2): DGGITQSPKYLFRKEGQNVTLSCEQNLNHDAMYWYRQDPGQGLRLIYYSQIVNDFQKGDIAEGYSVSREKKESFPLTVTSAQKNPTAFYLCASKSGGRSTGELFFGEGSRLTVL.

This clone is a singleton in its sample. The chain couples TRBV5-1 to TRBJ1-1, with D perhaps TRBD1 (5 bases). CDR3 length: 15 amino acids. Trimming removed 0 bases from V and 7 bases from J, with 16 bases in between. CDR1 and CDR2 (germline): SGHRS, YFSETQ. The CDR3 spells CASSLDPGRGDEAFF. The CDR3 DNA sequence: TGCGCCAGCAGCTTGGATCCGGGGCGGGGAGATGAAGCTTTCTTT.

This chain joins TRBV19 and TRBJ2-1; 8 bases are a match to TRBD2. The germline V gene has CDR1 LNHDA and CDR2 SQIVND (reference sequence). The CDR3 runs 17 residues. Trimming at V came to 5 bases and at J to 8 bases, leaving 17 bases not matched to a gene. The CDR3 DNA sequence: TGTGCCAGTAGTGATGGGAGGGCTAGCGGGCGAAGGCATGAGCAGTTCTTC. Protein product: CASSDGRASGRRHEQFF.

This chain uses TRBV11-2 with TRBJ2-2; TRBD1 matches 7 bases. Per germline, CDR1 SGHAT and CDR2 FQNNGV. Unmatched junction bases numbered 12, after V lost 5 bases and J lost 6 bases. The CDR3 consists of 16 residues. The CDR3 nucleotides are TGTGCCAGCAGCCCCTACAGGGGAGAGACGGCCGGGGAGCTGTTTTTT. This encodes CASSPYRGETAGELFF.

The chain couples TRBV6-1 to TRBJ2-5, with D possibly being TRBD1 (5 bases). The DNA matches TRBJ2-7 better at its end, which makes the J call doubtful. The CDR3 is 12 amino acids. Per the germline V gene, CDR1 is MNHNS and CDR2 is SASEGT. The CDR3 spells CAATQGVGEQYF. CDR3 DNA: TGTGCCGCCACCCAAGGGGTTGGCGAGCAGTACTTC.

The chain has TRBV27 and TRBJ1-4; D might be TRBD1 (5 bases). V lost 6 bases and J lost 10, with 15 bases in between. CDR1 and CDR2 (germline): MNHEY, SMNVEV (reference sequence). The CDR3 sequence is 13 residues long. The CDR3 loop is CASRVDAGGKLFF. The CDR3 bases are TGTGCCAGCAGGGTGGACGCGGGGGGAAAACTGTTTTTT.

J is TRBJ1-2 and V is TRBV6-1, with TRBD1 identical over 8 bases. The CDR3 totals 13 residues. V dropped 6 bases and J dropped 14; count of bases not matched to a gene: 14. Germline V CDR1 and CDR2: MNHNS, SASEGT. The CDR3 nucleotides read TGTGCCAGCAGGCCGGGACAGGTCTCGCAACGGACCTTC. It is translated as CASRPGQVSQRTF.

This chain uses TRBV6-1 with TRBJ2-2; 8 bases are shared with TRBD1. Unmatched junction bases numbered 8, after V lost 5 bases and J lost 6 bases. Per the germline V gene, CDR1 is MNHNS and CDR2 is SASEGT. The CDR3 contains 15 residues. The CDR3 DNA sequence: TGTGCCAGCAGTTCTTATCGGACAGGGTCCGGGGAGCTGTTTTTT. It yields the protein CASSSYRTGSGELFF.

V gene TRBV7-9 combines with J gene TRBJ1-1; D uncertain. In germline, CDR1 is SEHNR, CDR2 FQNEAQ (reference sequence). The CDR3 spans 13 residues. Deletions cut 7 bases from V and 0 bases from J, with 9 bases between. Written as DNA, the CDR3 is TGTGCCAGCAAAGCAGGATTGAACACTGAAGCTTTCTTT. Protein product: CASKAGLNTEAFF.

The chain carries TRBV7-9 and TRBJ1-3; D possibly corresponds to TRBD1 (6 bases). Germline V gene sequence: CDR1 SEHNR, CDR2 FQNEAQ (reference sequence). CDR3 length equals 16 residues. Trimming left V 5 bases short and J 0 bases short, with 14 bases between. Here the CDR3 reads CASSAGTGLSGNTIYF. DNA for the CDR3: TGTGCCAGCAGCGCAGGTACAGGGCTCTCTGGAAACACCATATATTTT. Combining the CDR3 with reference TRBV7-9 and TRBJ1-3 gives the whole variable domain DTGVSQNPRHKITKRGQNVTFRCDPISEHNRLYWYRQTLGQGPEFLTYFQNEAQLEKSRLLSDRFSAERPKGSFSTLEIQRTEQGDSAMYLCASSAGTGLSGNTIYFGEGSWLTVV.

V and J are TRBV5-8 and TRBJ1-5, with 7 bases that match TRBD1. From germline, CDR1 is SGHTS and CDR2 YDEGEE. This CDR3 is built from 15 residues. Trimming took 3 bases from V and 2 from J; bases not matched to a gene: 5. CDR3 in DNA: TGTGCCAGCAGCTGGAGGACAGGCGGCAATCAGCCCCAGCATTTT. Amino acid sequence: CASSWRTGGNQPQHF.

The chain uses TRBV7-2 and TRBJ1-2, with D possibly being TRBD1 (5 bases). The germline V gene has CDR1 SGHTA and CDR2 FQGNSA. V dropped 1 base and J dropped 4 bases, with 10 bases sitting between them. There are 14 residues in the CDR3. The DNA for the CDR3 is TGTGCCAGCAGCTTAGTAGGGCAGGGCTATGGCTACACCTTC. Its protein product is CASSLVGQGYGYTF.

This clone is a singleton in its sample. This chain connects TRBV27 to TRBJ2-1, with a possible D match to TRBD2 (6 bases). V gave up 10 bases and J gave up 7 bases, with 20 bases separating them. This CDR3 region has 14 residues. Germline CDR1 is MNHEY and CDR2 is SMNVEV (reference sequence). CDR3 in amino acids: CATAPLGGVNEQFF. CDR3 DNA sequence: TGTGCCACCGCCCCCTTGGGCGGGGTTAATGAGCAGTTCTTC.

V is TRBV15 and J is TRBJ2-2, with a possible D match to TRBD1 (6 bases). V was trimmed by 8 bases and J by 1 base, leaving 11 bases between them. CDR3 length equals 14 residues. Germline CDR1 is LNHNV and CDR2 is YYDKDF (reference sequence). CDR3 in amino acids: CATSGAENTGELFF. The CDR3 DNA is TGTGCCACCTCAGGGGCCGAGAACACCGGGGAGCTGTTTTTT.

The gene calls are TRBV6-1 and TRBJ1-1; 10 positions agree with TRBD1. J was trimmed by 0 bases and V by 4 bases; bases with no gene match: 8. CDR3 size: 17 residues. Germline loops: CDR1 MNHNS, CDR2 SASEGT. CDR3 DNA sequence: TGTGCCAGCAGTGGCCGGGACAGGGGACCGATGAACACTGAAGCTTTCTTT. As protein: CASSGRDRGPMNTEAFF.

This chain joins TRBV5-1 and TRBJ2-3; 11 bases map to TRBD2. This CDR3 region has 16 residues. Trimming at V came to 0 bases and at J to 3 bases, leaving 3 bases not matched to a gene. Germline V lookup: CDR1 SGHRS, CDR2 YFSETQ. CDR3 loop: CASSLASGGLTDTQYF. In DNA form, the CDR3 reads TGCGCCAGCAGCTTGGCTAGCGGGGGGTTGACAGATACGCAGTATTTT.

The rearrangement links TRBV28 to TRBJ1-1; perhaps TRBD1 as D (5 bases). CDR1 and CDR2 (germline): MDHEN, SYDVKM. V lost 5 bases to trimming and J lost 4 bases, with 23 bases between them. This CDR3 has 17 residues. The CDR3 bases are TGTGCCAGCAGTCCGTTTGGAGGGGCCCTTCGGGGCACTGAAGCTTTCTTT. As protein: CASSPFGGALRGTEAFF.

V is TRBV7-2 and J is TRBJ1-1, with D perhaps matching TRBD1 (6 bases). Trimming removed 0 bases at V and 4 bases at J, with 9 bases between. Germline V gene data show CDR1 as SGHTA and CDR2 as FQGNSA. There are 14 residues in the CDR3. CDR3 amino acids: CASSLANRVTEAFF. DNA for the CDR3: TGTGCCAGCAGCTTAGCCAACAGGGTCACTGAAGCTTTCTTT. The full variable domain, rest sourced from reference TRBV7-2 and TRBJ1-1, is GAGVSQSPSNKVTEKGKDVELRCDPISGHTALYWYRQSLGQGLEFLIYFQGNSAPDKSGLPSDRFSAERTGGSVSTLTIQRTQQEDSAVYLCASSLANRVTEAFFGQGTRLTVV.

The table lists this clone with a few counts. V gene TRBV18 combines with J gene TRBJ1-3; D unclear. The length of the CDR3 is 12 residues. Germline V CDR1 and CDR2: KGHSH, LQKENI. V was clipped by 5 bases and J by 4 bases, with 6 bases between them. In DNA, the CDR3 is TGTGCCAGCTCAGCAGCGGGAAACACCATATATTTT. Protein sequence: CASSAAGNTIYF. Looking up the rest from reference TRBV18 and TRBJ1-3 gives the full variable domain: NAGVMQNPRHLVRRRGQEARLRCSPMKGHSHVYWYRQLPEEGLKFMVYLQKENIIDESGMPKERFSAEFPKEGPSILRIQQVVRGDSAAYFCASSAAGNTIYFGEGSWLTVV.

This clone was seen just once. The chain has TRBV7-9 and TRBJ2-7; D might be TRBD2 (5 bases). Germline assignment: CDR1 SEHNR and CDR2 FQNEAQ (reference sequence). The germline V and J ends were trimmed by 5 bases and 3 bases, with 17 bases remaining between them. The CDR3 consists of 15 residues. The DNA for the CDR3 is TGTGCCAGCAGCCTATCTCTCCGGGGAGACTACGAGCAGTACTTC. This codes for CASSLSLRGDYEQYF.

The chain employs TRBV28 and TRBJ1-5; D is uncertain. Trimming shortened V by 3 bases and J by 4 bases, and 7 bases separated the two germline ends. Germline CDR1 is MDHEN and CDR2 is SYDVKM. This CDR3 spans 13 amino acids. CDR3 sequence: CASSFLVNQPQHF. Here the CDR3 DNA reads TGTGCCAGCAGTTTTCTCGTGAATCAGCCCCAGCATTTT.